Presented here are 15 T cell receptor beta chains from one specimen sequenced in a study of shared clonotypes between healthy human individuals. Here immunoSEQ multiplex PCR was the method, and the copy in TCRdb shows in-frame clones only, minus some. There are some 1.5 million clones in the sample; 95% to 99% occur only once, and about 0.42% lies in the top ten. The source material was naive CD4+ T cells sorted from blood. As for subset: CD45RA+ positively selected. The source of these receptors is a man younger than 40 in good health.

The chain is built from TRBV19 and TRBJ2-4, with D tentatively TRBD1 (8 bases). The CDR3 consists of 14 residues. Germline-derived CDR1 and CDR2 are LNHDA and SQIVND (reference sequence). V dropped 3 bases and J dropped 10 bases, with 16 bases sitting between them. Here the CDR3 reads CASSILGQGGIQYF. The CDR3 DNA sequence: TGTGCCAGTAGTATTCTAGGACAGGGAGGGATTCAGTACTTC.

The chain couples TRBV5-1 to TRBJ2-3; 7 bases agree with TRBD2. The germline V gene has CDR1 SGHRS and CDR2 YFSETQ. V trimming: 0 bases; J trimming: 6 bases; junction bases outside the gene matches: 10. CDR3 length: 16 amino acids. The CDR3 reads CASSLGLAETWDTQYF. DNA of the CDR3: TGCGCCAGCAGCTTGGGGCTAGCGGAGACTTGGGATACGCAGTATTTT.

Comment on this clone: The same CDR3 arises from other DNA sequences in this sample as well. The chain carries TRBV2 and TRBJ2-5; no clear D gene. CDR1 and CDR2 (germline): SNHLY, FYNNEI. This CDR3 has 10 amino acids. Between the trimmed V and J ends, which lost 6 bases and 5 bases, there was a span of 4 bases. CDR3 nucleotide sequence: TGTGCCAGCAGCAGTGAGACCCAGTACTTC. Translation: CASSSETQYF. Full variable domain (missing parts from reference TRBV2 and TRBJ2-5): EPEVTQTPSHQVTQMGQEVILRCVPISNHLYFYWYRQILGQKVEFLVSFYNNEISEKSEIFDDQFSVERPDGSNFTLKIRSTKLEDSAMYFCASSSETQYFGPGTRLLVL.

CDR3 protein: CASMAAREIWQPQHF. The CDR3 coding sequence is TGTGCCAGTATGGCGGCCAGGGAGATTTGGCAGCCCCAGCATTTT. V is TRBV19 and J is TRBJ1-5; a possible D gene is TRBD1 (5 bases). This CDR3 region has 15 residues. V lost 7 bases, J lost 7 bases, and 20 bases lay in between. The germline V gene has CDR1 LNHDA and CDR2 SQIVND (reference sequence).

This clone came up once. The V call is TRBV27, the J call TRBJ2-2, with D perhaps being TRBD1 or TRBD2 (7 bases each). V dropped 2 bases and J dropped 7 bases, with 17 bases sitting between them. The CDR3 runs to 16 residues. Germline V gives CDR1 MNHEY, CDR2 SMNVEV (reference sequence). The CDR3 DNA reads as TGTGCCAGCAGTTTACGGATTGGGAGGGGGCACGGGGAGCTGTTTTTT. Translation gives CASSLRIGRGHGELFF.

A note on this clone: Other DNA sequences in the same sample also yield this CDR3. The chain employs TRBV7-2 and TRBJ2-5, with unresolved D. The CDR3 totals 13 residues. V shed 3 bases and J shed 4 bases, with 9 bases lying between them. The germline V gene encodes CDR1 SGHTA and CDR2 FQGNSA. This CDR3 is CASSFGGRETQYF. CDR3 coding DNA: TGTGCCAGCAGCTTCGGTGGCCGAGAGACCCAGTACTTC.

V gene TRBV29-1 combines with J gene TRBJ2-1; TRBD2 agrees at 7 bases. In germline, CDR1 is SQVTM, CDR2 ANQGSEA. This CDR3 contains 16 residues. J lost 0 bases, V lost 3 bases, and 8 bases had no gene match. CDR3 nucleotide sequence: TGCAGCGTTGAGGCCGCGCGGGGGATCTCCTACAATGAGCAGTTCTTC. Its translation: CSVEAARGISYNEQFF.

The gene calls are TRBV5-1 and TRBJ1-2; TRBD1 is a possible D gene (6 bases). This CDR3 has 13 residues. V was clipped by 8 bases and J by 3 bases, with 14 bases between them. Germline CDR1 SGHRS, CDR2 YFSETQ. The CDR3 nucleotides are TGCGCCAGTAAACAGGGTTCTGACTATGGCTACACCTTC. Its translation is CASKQGSDYGYTF. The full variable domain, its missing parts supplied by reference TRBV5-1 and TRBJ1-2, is KAGVTQTPRYLIKTRGQQVTLSCSPISGHRSVSWYQQTPGQGLQFLFEYFSETQRNKGNFPGRFSGRQFSNSRSEMNVSTLELGDSALYLCASKQGSDYGYTFGSGTRLTVV.

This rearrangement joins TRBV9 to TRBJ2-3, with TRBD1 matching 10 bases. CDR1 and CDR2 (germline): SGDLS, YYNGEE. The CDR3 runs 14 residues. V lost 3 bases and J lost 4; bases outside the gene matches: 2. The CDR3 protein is CASSEDRGADTQYF. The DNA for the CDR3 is TGTGCCAGCAGCGAGGACAGGGGGGCAGATACGCAGTATTTT.

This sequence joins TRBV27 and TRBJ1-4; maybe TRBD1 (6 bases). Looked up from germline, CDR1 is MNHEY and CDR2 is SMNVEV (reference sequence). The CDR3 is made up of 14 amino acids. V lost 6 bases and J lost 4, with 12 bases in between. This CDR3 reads CASRLGGHNEKLFF. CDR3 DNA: TGTGCCAGCAGACTGGGGGGCCATAATGAAAAACTGTTTTTT.

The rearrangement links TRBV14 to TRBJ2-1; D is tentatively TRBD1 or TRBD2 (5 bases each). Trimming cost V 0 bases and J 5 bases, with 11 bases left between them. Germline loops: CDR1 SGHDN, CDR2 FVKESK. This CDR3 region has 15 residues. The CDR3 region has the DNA TGTGCCAGCAGCCAAGAGAGGGACCGGGACAATGAGCAGTTCTTC. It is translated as CASSQERDRDNEQFF.

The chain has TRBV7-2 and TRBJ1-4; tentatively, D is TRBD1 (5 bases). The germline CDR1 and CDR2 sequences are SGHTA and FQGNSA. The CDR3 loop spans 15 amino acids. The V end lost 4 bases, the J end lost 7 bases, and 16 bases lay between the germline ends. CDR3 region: CASSSQGNWLEKLFF. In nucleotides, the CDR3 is TGTGCCAGCAGCTCCCAGGGAAATTGGCTTGAAAAACTGTTTTTT.

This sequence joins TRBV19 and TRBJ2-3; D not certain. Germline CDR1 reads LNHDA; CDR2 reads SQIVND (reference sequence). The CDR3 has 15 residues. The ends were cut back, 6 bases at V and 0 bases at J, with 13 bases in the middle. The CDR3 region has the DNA TGTGCCAGTAGCTGGGGTTTTGCTAGCACAGATACGCAGTATTTT. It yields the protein CASSWGFASTDTQYF.

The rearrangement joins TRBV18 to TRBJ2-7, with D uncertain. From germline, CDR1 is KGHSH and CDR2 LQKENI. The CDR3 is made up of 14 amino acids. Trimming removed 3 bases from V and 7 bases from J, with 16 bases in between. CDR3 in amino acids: CASSPLEVAGEQYF. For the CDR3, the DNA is TGTGCCAGCTCACCCCTGGAAGTCGCTGGGGAGCAGTACTTC.

The CDR3 region has the DNA TGTGCCAGCAGGCTTGGGTACGAGCAGTACTTC. It codes for CASRLGYEQYF. The genes are TRBV7-2 and TRBJ2-7; D is uncertain. CDR1 and CDR2 (germline): SGHTA, FQGNSA. V lost 6 bases, J lost 4 bases, and 7 bases lay in between. The CDR3 totals 11 residues.